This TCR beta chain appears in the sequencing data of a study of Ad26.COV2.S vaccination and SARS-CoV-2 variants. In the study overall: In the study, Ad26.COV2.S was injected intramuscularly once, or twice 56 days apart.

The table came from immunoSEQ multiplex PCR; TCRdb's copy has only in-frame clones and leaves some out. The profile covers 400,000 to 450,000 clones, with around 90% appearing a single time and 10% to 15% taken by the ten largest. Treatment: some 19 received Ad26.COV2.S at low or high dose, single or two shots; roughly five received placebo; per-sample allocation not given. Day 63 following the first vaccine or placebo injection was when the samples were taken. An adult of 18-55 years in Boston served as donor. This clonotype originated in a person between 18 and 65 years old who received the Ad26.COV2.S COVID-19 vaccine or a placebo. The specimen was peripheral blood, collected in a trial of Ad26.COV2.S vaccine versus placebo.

CDR3 sequence: CASSEITGQINEKLFF. The CDR3 DNA is TGTGCCAGCAGTGAGATTACGGGACAGATAAATGAAAAACTGTTTTTT. This chain joins TRBV6-1 and TRBJ1-4, with 7 bases identical to TRBD1. The CDR3 runs 16 residues. V lost 3 bases, J lost 5 bases, and 9 bases stayed unmatched. Germline-derived CDR1 and CDR2 are MNHNS and SASEGT.